This T cell receptor beta chain was documented in a study of post-analysis software for immune sequencing data. Study information: Relapsing-remitting, secondary progressive and progressive-relapsing forms of multiple sclerosis all featured among disease courses. General study points: Controls had significantly higher normalized Chao1 diversity than multiple sclerosis patients. Under F measure analysis, samples from one preparation batch co-clustered strongly. Patients used five TRBV segments, including TRBV5-6, TRBV5-1 and TRBV20-1, more often than controls.

This clonotype was counted only a few times. Its cognate antigen is unknown. Researchers reported that TCR beta cDNA libraries carried unique molecular identifiers. The yield from roughly 1 to 10 million T cells was 500,000 or so cDNA molecules in total. TCRdb reprocessed the PCR reads with MiXCR, giving one entry per CDR3 protein. The sample includes hundreds of thousands of distinct CDR3 sequences, roughly 27% of them seen just once. The trim removed 2 bases at V and 2 bases at J, leaving 3 bases unmatched. The V gene's germline CDR1 is WSHSY and CDR2 SAAADI. This CDR3 comprises 15 residues. Sequencing was carried out using blood. The chain couples TRBV10-2 to TRBJ1-5; TRBD1 matches at 7 bases. The TCR was taken from a girl aged 10-17 years with multiple sclerosis. CDR3 in DNA: TGCGCCAGCAGTGAGCGGACAGGAGGCAATCAGCCCCAGCATTTT. Protein: CASSERTGGNQPQHF.